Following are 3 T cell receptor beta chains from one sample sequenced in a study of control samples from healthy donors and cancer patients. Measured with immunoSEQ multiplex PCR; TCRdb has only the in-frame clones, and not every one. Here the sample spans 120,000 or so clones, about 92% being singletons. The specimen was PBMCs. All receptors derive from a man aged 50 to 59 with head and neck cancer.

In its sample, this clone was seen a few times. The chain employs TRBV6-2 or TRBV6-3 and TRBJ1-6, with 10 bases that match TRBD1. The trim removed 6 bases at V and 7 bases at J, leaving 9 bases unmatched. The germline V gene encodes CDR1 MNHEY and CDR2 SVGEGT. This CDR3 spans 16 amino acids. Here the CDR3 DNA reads TGTGCCAGCAGCCCACACGGACAGGGGGAAAATTCACCCCTCCACTTT. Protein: CASSPHGQGENSPLHF.

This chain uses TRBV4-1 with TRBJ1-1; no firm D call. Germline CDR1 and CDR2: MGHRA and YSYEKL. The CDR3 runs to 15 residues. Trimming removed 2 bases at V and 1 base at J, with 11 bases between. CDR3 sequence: CASSQSPWGNTEAFF. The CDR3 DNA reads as TGCGCCAGCAGCCAATCCCCGTGGGGGAACACTGAAGCTTTCTTT.

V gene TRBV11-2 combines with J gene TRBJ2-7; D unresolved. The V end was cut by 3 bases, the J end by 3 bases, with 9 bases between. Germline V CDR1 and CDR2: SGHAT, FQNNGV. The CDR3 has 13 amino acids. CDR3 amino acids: CASSLTARYEQYF. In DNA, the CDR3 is TGTGCCAGCAGCTTGACGGCCCGCTACGAGCAGTACTTC.